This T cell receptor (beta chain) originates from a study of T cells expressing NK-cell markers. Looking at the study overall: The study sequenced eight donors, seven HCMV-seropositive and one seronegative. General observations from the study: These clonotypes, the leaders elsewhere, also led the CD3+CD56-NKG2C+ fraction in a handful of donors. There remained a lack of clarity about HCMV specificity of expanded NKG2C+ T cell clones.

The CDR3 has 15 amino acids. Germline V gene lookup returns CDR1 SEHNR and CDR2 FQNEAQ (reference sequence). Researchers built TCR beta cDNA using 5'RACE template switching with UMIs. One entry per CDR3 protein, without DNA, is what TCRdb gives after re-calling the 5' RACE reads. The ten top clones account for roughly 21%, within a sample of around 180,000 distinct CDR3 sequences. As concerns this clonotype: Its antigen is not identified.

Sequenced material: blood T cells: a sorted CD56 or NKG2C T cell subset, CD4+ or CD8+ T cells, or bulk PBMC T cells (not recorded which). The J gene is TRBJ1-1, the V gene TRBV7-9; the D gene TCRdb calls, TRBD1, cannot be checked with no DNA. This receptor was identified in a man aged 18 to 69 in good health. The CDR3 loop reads CASSSGQGMNTEAFF.